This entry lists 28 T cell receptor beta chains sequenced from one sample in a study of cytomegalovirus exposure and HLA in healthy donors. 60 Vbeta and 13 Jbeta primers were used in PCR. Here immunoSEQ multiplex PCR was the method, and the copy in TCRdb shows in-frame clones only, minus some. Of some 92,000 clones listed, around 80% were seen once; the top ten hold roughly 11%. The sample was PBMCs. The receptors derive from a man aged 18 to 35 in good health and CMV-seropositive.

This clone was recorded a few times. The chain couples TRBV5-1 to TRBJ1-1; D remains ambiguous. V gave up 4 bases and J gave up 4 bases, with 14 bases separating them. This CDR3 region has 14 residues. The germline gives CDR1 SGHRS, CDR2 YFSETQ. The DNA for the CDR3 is TGCGCCAGCAGCCCTGCTAAGCCCGGCACTGAAGCTTTCTTT. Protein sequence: CASSPAKPGTEAFF.

The CDR3 spells CAWSAGAGTVSYEQYF. The CDR3 DNA reads TGTGCCTGGAGTGCCGGGGCCGGGACAGTCTCCTACGAGCAGTACTTC. V usage is TRBV30 and J usage is TRBJ2-7; 7 nucleotides align to TRBD1. This CDR3 spans 16 amino acids. The germline gives CDR1 GTSNPN, CDR2 SVGIG (reference sequence). V trimming: 1 base; J trimming: 0 bases; junction bases outside the gene matches: 9. Full variable domain (outside the CDR3, taken from reference TRBV30 and TRBJ2-7): SQTIHQWPATLVQPVGSPLSLECTVEGTSNPNLYWYRQAAGRGLQLLFYSVGIGQISSEVPQNLSASRPQDRQFILSSKKLLLSDSGFYLCAWSAGAGTVSYEQYFGPGTRLTVT.

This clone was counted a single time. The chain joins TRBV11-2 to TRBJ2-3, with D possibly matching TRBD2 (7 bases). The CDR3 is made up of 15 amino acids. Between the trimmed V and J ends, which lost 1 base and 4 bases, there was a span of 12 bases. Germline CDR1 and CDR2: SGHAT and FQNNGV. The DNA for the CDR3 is TGTGCCAGCAGCTTAGTGGGGGGGGCCCCAGATACGCAGTATTTT. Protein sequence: CASSLVGGAPDTQYF.

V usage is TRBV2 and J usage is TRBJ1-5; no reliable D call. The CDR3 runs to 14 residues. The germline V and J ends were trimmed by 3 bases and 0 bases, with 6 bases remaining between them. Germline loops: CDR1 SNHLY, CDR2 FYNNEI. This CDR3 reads CASSEEYSNQPQHF. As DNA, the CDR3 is TGTGCCAGCAGTGAGGAGTATAGCAATCAGCCCCAGCATTTT.

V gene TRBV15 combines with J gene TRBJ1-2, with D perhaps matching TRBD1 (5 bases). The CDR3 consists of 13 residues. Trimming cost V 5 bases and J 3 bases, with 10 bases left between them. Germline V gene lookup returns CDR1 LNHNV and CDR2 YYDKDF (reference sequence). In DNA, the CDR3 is TGTGCCACCAGCGGGGCAGGCCACTATGGCTACACCTTC. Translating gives CATSGAGHYGYTF.

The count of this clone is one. The CDR3 sequence: CASSVDTPNTEAFF. The CDR3 DNA sequence: TGTGCCAGCAGTGTCGACACCCCGAACACTGAAGCTTTCTTT. The rearrangement uses TRBV6-1 and TRBJ1-1; D not resolved. Germline V gene lookup returns CDR1 MNHNS and CDR2 SASEGT. Trimming stripped 4 bases from V and 1 base from J, with 10 bases between. The CDR3 is 14 amino acids.

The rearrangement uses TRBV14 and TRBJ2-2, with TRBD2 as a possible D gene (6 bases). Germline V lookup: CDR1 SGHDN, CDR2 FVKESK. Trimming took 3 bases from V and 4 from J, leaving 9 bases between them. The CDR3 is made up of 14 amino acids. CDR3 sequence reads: CASSQGGSTGELFF. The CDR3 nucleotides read TGTGCCAGCAGCCAGGGGGGTAGCACCGGGGAGCTGTTTTTT.

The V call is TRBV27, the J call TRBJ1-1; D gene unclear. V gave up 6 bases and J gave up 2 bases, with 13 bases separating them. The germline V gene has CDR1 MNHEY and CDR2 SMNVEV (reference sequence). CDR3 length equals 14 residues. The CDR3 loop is CASSLTAENTEAFF. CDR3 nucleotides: TGTGCCAGCAGCCTCACGGCGGAAAACACTGAAGCTTTCTTT.

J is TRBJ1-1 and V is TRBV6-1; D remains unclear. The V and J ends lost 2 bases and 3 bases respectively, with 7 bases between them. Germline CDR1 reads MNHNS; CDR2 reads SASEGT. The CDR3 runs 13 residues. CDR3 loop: CASSEREDTEAFF. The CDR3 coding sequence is TGTGCCAGCAGTGAAAGGGAGGACACTGAAGCTTTCTTT.

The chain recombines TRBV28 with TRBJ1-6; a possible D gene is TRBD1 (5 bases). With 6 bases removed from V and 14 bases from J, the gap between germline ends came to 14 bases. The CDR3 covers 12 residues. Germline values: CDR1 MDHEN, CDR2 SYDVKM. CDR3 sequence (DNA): TGTGCCAGCAGGGACACCCCTATCGCCCTCCACTTT. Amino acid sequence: CASRDTPIALHF.

CDR3 nucleotide sequence: TGTGCCAGTAGTAGGCCCTACAAGGAGGGCACTGAAGCTTTCTTT. It translates to CASSRPYKEGTEAFF. This sequence joins TRBV19 and TRBJ1-1; D is ambiguous. V was cut by 4 bases and J by 4 bases, with 16 bases left in between. The CDR3 sequence is 15 residues long. Germline V lookup: CDR1 LNHDA, CDR2 SQIVND (reference sequence).

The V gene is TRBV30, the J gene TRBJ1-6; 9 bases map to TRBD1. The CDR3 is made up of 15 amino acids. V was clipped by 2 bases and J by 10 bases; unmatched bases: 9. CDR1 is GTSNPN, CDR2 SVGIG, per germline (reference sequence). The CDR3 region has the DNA TGTGCCTGGAGTACTCGGGACAGGGAATCGTCACCCCTCCACTTT. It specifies CAWSTRDRESSPLHF.

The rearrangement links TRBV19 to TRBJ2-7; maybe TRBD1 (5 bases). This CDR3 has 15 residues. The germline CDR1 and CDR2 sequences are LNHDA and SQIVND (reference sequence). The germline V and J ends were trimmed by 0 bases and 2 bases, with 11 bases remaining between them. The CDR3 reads CASSIEARAPYEQYF. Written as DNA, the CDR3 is TGTGCCAGTAGTATAGAGGCCAGGGCACCCTACGAGCAGTACTTC.

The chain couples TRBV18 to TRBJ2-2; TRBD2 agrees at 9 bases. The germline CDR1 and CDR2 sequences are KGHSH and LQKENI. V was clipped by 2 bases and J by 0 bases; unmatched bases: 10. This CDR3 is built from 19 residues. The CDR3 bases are TGTGCCAGCTCACCAATCTGGGCGGGGGGGCCTTCGAACACCGGGGAGCTGTTTTTT. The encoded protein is CASSPIWAGGPSNTGELFF.

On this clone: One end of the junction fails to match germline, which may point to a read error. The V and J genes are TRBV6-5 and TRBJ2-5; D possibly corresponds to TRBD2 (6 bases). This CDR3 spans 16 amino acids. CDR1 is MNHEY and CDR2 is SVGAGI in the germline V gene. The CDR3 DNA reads TGTGCCAGCAGTTACCCAACTAGCCGTCGGCAAGAGGCCCAGTACTTC. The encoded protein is CASSYPTSRRQEAQYF.

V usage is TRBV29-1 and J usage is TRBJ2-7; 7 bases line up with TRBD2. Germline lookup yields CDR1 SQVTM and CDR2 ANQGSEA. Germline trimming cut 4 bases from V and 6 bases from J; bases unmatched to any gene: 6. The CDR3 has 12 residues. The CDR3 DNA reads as TGCAGCGTTGGGGGGAGGGGTGGCGAGCAGTACTTC. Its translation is CSVGGRGGEQYF.

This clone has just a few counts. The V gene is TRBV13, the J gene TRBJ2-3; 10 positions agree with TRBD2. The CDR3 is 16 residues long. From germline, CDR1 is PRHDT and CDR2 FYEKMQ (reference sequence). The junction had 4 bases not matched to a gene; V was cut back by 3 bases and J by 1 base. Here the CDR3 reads CASSFTSGVGTDTQYF. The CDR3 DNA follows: TGTGCCAGCAGCTTTACTAGCGGGGTTGGCACAGATACGCAGTATTTT.

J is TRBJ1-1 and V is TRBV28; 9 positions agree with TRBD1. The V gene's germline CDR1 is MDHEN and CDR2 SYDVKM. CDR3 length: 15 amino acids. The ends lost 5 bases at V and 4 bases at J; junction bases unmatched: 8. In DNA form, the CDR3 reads TGTGCCAGCAGTACCCCGGGGACAGGGAGCACTGAAGCTTTCTTT. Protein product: CASSTPGTGSTEAFF.

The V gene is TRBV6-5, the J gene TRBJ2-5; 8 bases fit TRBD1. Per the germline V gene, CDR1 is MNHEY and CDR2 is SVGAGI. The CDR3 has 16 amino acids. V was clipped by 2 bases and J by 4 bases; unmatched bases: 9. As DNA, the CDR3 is TGTGCCAGCAGTTACCAGGGGGCCAGGTATAGAGAGACCCAGTACTTC. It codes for CASSYQGARYRETQYF.

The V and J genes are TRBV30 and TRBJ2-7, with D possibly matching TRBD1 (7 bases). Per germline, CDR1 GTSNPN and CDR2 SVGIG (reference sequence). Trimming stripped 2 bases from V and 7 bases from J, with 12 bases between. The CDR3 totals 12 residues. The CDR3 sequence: CAWSTGAGEQYF. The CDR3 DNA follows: TGTGCCTGGAGTACAGGGGCGGGGGAGCAGTACTTC.

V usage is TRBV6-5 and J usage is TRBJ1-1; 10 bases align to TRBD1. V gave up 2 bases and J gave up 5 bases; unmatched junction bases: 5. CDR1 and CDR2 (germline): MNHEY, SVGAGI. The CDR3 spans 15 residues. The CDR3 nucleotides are TGTGCCAGCAGTTACCCGGACAGGGGGGAAACTGAAGCTTTCTTT. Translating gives CASSYPDRGETEAFF.

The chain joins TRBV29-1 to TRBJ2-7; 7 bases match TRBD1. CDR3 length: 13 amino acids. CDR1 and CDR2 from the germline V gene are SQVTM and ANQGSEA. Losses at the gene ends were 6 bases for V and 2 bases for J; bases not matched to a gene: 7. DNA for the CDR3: TGCAGCGTCCTTCCCGACAGGGCCTACGAGCAGTACTTC. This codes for CSVLPDRAYEQYF.

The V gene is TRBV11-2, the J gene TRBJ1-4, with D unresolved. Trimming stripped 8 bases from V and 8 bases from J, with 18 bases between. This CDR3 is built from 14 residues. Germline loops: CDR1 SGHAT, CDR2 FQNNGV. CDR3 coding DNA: TGTGCCAGCCAGGAAACAGCTTCAGGAGAAAAACTGTTTTTT. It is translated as CASQETASGEKLFF.

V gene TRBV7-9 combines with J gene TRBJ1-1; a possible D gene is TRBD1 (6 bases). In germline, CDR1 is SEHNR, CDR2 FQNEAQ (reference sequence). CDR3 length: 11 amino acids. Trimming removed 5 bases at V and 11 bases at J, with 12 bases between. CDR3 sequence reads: CASSKQGIAFF. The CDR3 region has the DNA TGTGCCAGCAGCAAACAGGGAATCGCTTTCTTT.

The CDR3, as DNA: TGTGCCAGCAGTCTGATAGCAGATACGCAGTATTTT. Protein: CASSLIADTQYF. This chain joins TRBV28 and TRBJ2-3, with no clear D. The V gene's germline CDR1 is MDHEN and CDR2 SYDVKM. The CDR3 covers 12 residues. V was trimmed by 5 bases and J by 4 bases, leaving 7 bases between them.

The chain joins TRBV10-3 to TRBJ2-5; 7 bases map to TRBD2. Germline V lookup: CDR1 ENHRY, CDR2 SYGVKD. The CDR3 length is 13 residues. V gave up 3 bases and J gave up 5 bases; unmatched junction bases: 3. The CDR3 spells CAISEAGLETQYF. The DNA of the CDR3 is TGTGCCATCAGTGAAGCGGGGTTGGAGACCCAGTACTTC.

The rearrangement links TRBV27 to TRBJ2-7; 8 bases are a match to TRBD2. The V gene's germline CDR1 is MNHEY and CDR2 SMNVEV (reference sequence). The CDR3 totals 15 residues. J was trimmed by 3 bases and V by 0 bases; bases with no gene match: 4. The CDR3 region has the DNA TGTGCCAGCAGTTTATCGTCTAGCGGGTTCTACGAGCAGTACTTC. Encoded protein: CASSLSSSGFYEQYF.

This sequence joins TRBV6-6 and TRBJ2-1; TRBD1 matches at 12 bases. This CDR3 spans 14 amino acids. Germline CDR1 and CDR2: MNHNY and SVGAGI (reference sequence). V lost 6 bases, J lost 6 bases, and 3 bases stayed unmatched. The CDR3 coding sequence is TGTGCCAGCAGGGGACAGGGGGCGCCCAATGAGCAGTTCTTC. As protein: CASRGQGAPNEQFF.